This is a list of T cell receptor beta chains from one sample in a study of blood T cell repertoires in COVID-19. Some clones are missing from TCRdb's copy, which holds only in-frame ones; the method was immunoSEQ multiplex PCR. Of 60,000 to 65,000 clones listed, about 76% are singletons. Sequenced material: peripheral blood. Source of these receptors: a woman aged 80 or over with acute or convalescent COVID-19. CDR3s include the opening cysteine and the closing phenylalanine or tryptophan. Each record gives: V gene, clone size, J gene, D gene, CDR3 DNA, CDR3 protein. A D gene is named only where the DNA matches it firmly. Clone size is stated in some rows and not others, as once, few, many or a class when expanded.

V: TRBV2; size: NA; J: TRBJ1-4; D: NA; DNA: TGTGCCAGCAGGAGACCCAGGGATGGGGAAAAACTGTTTTTT; CDR3: CASRRPRDGEKLFF
V: TRBV30; size: once; J: TRBJ1-4; D: NA; DNA: TGTGCCTGGAGACCAGGGGTTAATGAAAAACTGTTTTTT; CDR3: CAWRPGVNEKLFF
V: TRBV5-1; size: NA; J: TRBJ1-3; D: NA; DNA: TGCGCCAGCAGCTTGGCAGGCGTAAACTCTGGAAACACCATATATTTT; CDR3: CASSLAGVNSGNTIYF
V: TRBV28; size: once; J: TRBJ1-5; D: TRBD1; DNA: TGTGCCAGCTTTGACAGGGGGCCCCATCAGCCCCAGCATTTT; CDR3: CASFDRGPHQPQHF
V: TRBV27; size: few; J: TRBJ1-5; D: NA; DNA: TGTGCCAGCAGTCAGGCAGGGGGCAATCAGCCCCAGCATTTT; CDR3: CASSQAGGNQPQHF
V: TRBV28; size: NA; J: TRBJ2-7; D: TRBD1; DNA: TGTGCCAGCAGTCCCGCGACAGGGTACGGGGACGAGCAGTACTTC; CDR3: CASSPATGYGDEQYF
V: TRBV4-3; size: NA; J: TRBJ2-7; D: NA; DNA: TGCGCCAGCAGCCAAGAAGGCCGGGGGGAGCAGTACTTC; CDR3: CASSQEGRGEQYF
V: TRBV2; size: NA; J: TRBJ2-2; D: TRBD2; DNA: TGTGCCAGCAGTGAACCGAGCGGGAGGGCCACCGGGGAGCTGTTTTTT; CDR3: CASSEPSGRATGELFF
V: TRBV2; size: NA; J: TRBJ1-2; D: NA; DNA: TGTGCCAGCAGCCTTGATGGACAGCGCGGGGGTGGCTACACCTTC; CDR3: CASSLDGQRGGGYTF
V: TRBV5-1; size: few; J: TRBJ1-2; D: NA; DNA: TGCGCCAGCAGTTACGAAGGAGCTAACTATGGCTACACCTTC; CDR3: CASSYEGANYGYTF
V: TRBV29-1; size: NA; J: TRBJ2-5; D: TRBD1; DNA: TGCAGCGTTCGTTCCGGACAGGGGGCGGAGACCCAGTACTTC; CDR3: CSVRSGQGAETQYF
V: TRBV27; size: few; J: TRBJ2-5; D: NA; DNA: TGTGCCAGCTCGACACGGGCCGCAGGGAGGCCAGAGACCCAGTACTTC; CDR3: CASSTRAAGRPETQYF
V: TRBV28; size: NA; J: TRBJ1-1; D: TRBD1; DNA: TGTGCCAGCACCCCCCTTCCGGGACAGGGCTGGAACACTGAAGCTTTCTTT; CDR3: CASTPLPGQGWNTEAFF
V: TRBV7-6; size: NA; J: TRBJ2-3; D: TRBD1; DNA: TGTGCCAGCAGCTCCTCAGGGGGTCTCACGGGAGATACGCAGTATTTT; CDR3: CASSSSGGLTGDTQYF
V: TRBV3-1/TRBV3-2; size: NA; J: TRBJ1-2; D: TRBD1; DNA: TGTGCCAGCAGCCCCGGACAGGGTCTTTGGGGAGGCTACACCTTC; CDR3: CASSPGQGLWGGYTF
V: TRBV2; size: NA; J: TRBJ1-6; D: NA; DNA: TGTGCCAGCACCCCCGACAGGAGACTCCACTTT; CDR3: CASTPDRRLHF
V: TRBV27; size: NA; J: TRBJ2-5; D: NA; DNA: TGTGCCAGCAGTTTAAGGAGGTTCGGGGAGACCCAGTACTTC; CDR3: CASSLRRFGETQYF
V: TRBV28; size: NA; J: TRBJ2-7; D: NA; DNA: TGTGCCAGCAGTTCATGGGGGCTGCAGTACTTC; CDR3: CASSSWGLQYF
V: TRBV9; size: NA; J: TRBJ1-2; D: NA; DNA: TGTGCCAGCAGCGTAGGGTTTGGGCCCTATGGCTACACCTTC; CDR3: CASSVGFGPYGYTF
V: TRBV7-9; size: NA; J: TRBJ2-1; D: NA; DNA: TGTGCCAGCAGCTCCAGGGGGCGGGAGGAGCAGTTCTTC; CDR3: CASSSRGREEQFF
V: TRBV7-9; size: NA; J: TRBJ1-1; D: TRBD1; DNA: TGTGCCAGCAGCGCGATAGGGCAGGGGGCGAAGAACACTGAAGCTTTCTTT; CDR3: CASSAIGQGAKNTEAFF
V: TRBV7-9; size: NA; J: TRBJ2-1; D: TRBD2; DNA: TGTGCCAGCAGCTTAGATGGCGGGAGAGGCAATGAGCAGTTCTTC; CDR3: CASSLDGGRGNEQFF
V: TRBV30; size: NA; J: TRBJ2-3; D: TRBD2; DNA: TGTGCCTATCCCGGGACTACAACAGATACGCAGTATTTT; CDR3: CAYPGTTTDTQYF
V: TRBV7-2; size: NA; J: TRBJ2-2; D: TRBD2; DNA: TGTGCCAGCAGCTCCCCGGGACTAGCGGGAGATCCCGGGGAGCTGTTTTTT; CDR3: CASSSPGLAGDPGELFF
V: TRBV2; size: NA; J: TRBJ2-1; D: NA; DNA: TGTGCCAGCAGTGAACTCGGGGTTATCCAGCCGTTTAATGAGCAGTTCTTC; CDR3: CASSELGVIQPFNEQFF
V: TRBV29-1; size: NA; J: TRBJ2-7; D: NA; DNA: TGCAGCGTTGCCGCTAGCTCCTACGAGCAGTACTTC; CDR3: CSVAASSYEQYF
V: TRBV18; size: NA; J: TRBJ2-6; D: TRBD1; DNA: TGTGCCAGCTCACCAAGGCGAACAGGGGGTATGACTGGGGCCAACGTCCTGACTTTC; CDR3: CASSPRRTGGMTGANVLTF
V: TRBV7-2; size: NA; J: TRBJ1-2; D: TRBD1; DNA: TGTGCCAGCAGCTCCGGGACAGGGGACTTCTATGGCTACACCTTC; CDR3: CASSSGTGDFYGYTF
V: TRBV4-1; size: NA; J: TRBJ2-2; D: TRBD2; DNA: TGCGCCAGCAGCCAAGATTGGAACGGCGGGAGAGTGACCGGGGAGCTGTTTTTT; CDR3: CASSQDWNGGRVTGELFF
V: TRBV5-4; size: NA; J: TRBJ2-5; D: TRBD2; DNA: TGTGCCAGCAGCCCGGGACTAGCGGGACGAGAGACCCAGTACTTC; CDR3: CASSPGLAGRETQYF
V: TRBV19; size: once; J: TRBJ1-1; D: TRBD1; DNA: TGTGCCTCGCGAAGGGGGGACAGGGGGCGCGGAAGTGAAGCTTTCTTT; CDR3: CASRRGDRGRGSEAFF
V: TRBV28; size: NA; J: TRBJ1-1; D: TRBD1; DNA: TGTGCCAGCAGTTTATTTGTCTTAAGGGACAGGGTAACTGAAGCTTTCTTT; CDR3: CASSLFVLRDRVTEAFF
V: TRBV28; size: NA; J: TRBJ1-5; D: NA; DNA: TGTGCCAGCAGTTGGAGGGGGGGATATCAGCCCCAGCATTTT; CDR3: CASSWRGGYQPQHF
V: TRBV11-1; size: NA; J: TRBJ2-1; D: NA; DNA: TGTGCCAGCAGCCGGGACAACGCCTACAATGAGCAGTTCTTC; CDR3: CASSRDNAYNEQFF
V: TRBV30; size: few; J: TRBJ1-6; D: TRBD1; DNA: TGTGCCTGGAGTGTACAGGGGAATTCACCCCTCCACTTT; CDR3: CAWSVQGNSPLHF
V: TRBV6-5; size: NA; J: TRBJ2-2; D: NA; DNA: TGTGCCAGCAGAACGCGGGGTGTCGTCACCGGGGAGCTGTTTTTT; CDR3: CASRTRGVVTGELFF
V: TRBV9; size: once; J: TRBJ2-2; D: TRBD1; DNA: TGTGCCAGCAGCGTTAGGACAGGGACGAACACCGGGGAGCTGTTTTTT; CDR3: CASSVRTGTNTGELFF
V: TRBV14; size: NA; J: TRBJ1-6; D: TRBD1; DNA: TGTGCCAGCAGCCAAGAATATTCTTTAGGGACAGGGTGGCCACCCCTCCACTTT; CDR3: CASSQEYSLGTGWPPLHF
V: TRBV4-1; size: NA; J: TRBJ2-1; D: TRBD2; DNA: TGCGCCAGCAGCCAAACAGGACTAGCGGGACAGGAGCAGTTCTTC; CDR3: CASSQTGLAGQEQFF
V: TRBV5-4; size: NA; J: TRBJ2-3; D: NA; DNA: TGTGCCAGCAGCTTGTTAGCCTCTGGCACAGATACGCAGTATTTT; CDR3: CASSLLASGTDTQYF
V: TRBV18; size: NA; J: TRBJ1-5; D: NA; DNA: TGTGCCAGCTCACCTCAGACAGGTTCGAATCAGCCCCAGCATTTT; CDR3: CASSPQTGSNQPQHF
V: TRBV24-1; size: once; J: TRBJ2-1; D: TRBD1; DNA: TGTGCCACCAGTGATTGGGGACAGGGCCGTTACAATGAGCAGTTCTTC; CDR3: CATSDWGQGRYNEQFF
V: TRBV6-5; size: NA; J: TRBJ2-1; D: NA; DNA: TGTGCCAGCAGTTACTCCCCAGCGGGTCTCTACAATGAGCAGTTCTTC; CDR3: CASSYSPAGLYNEQFF
V: TRBV15; size: NA; J: TRBJ2-7; D: TRBD1; DNA: TGTGCCACCAGTTCGGGACAGGCGGCCTACGAGCAGTACTTC; CDR3: CATSSGQAAYEQYF
V: TRBV7-3; size: NA; J: TRBJ2-3; D: TRBD1; DNA: TGTGCCAGCAGCGACAGGGGTTTGCCAGATACGCAGTATTTT; CDR3: CASSDRGLPDTQYF
V: TRBV27; size: NA; J: TRBJ2-1; D: TRBD2; DNA: TGTGCCAGCAGACCTAGCGGAGGGGCGCCCTACAATGAGCAGTTCTTC; CDR3: CASRPSGGAPYNEQFF
V: TRBV27; size: NA; J: TRBJ2-4; D: NA; DNA: TGTGCCAGCAGTAGCCGAGCCAAAAACATTCAGTACTTC; CDR3: CASSSRAKNIQYF
V: TRBV28; size: many; J: TRBJ1-1; D: NA; DNA: TGTGCCAGCAGTTTACGATACTTGTCAGGAACCGGGAGGGCTTTCTTT; CDR3: CASSLRYLSGTGRAFF
V: TRBV9; size: NA; J: TRBJ2-1; D: TRBD2; DNA: TGTGCCAGCAGCGCCGGGGGGAGTTTTTACAATGAGCAGTTCTTC; CDR3: CASSAGGSFYNEQFF
V: TRBV5-1; size: NA; J: TRBJ2-7; D: NA; DNA: TGCGCCAGCAGCACCCGGGACTCGAGCTCCTACGAGCAGTACTTC; CDR3: CASSTRDSSSYEQYF
V: TRBV19; size: NA; J: TRBJ1-2; D: TRBD1; DNA: TGTGCCAGTAGCCCTCCGAGGGGGACAGGGTCTGGCTATGGCTACACCTTC; CDR3: CASSPPRGTGSGYGYTF
V: TRBV28; size: few; J: TRBJ1-5; D: NA; DNA: TGTGCCAGCGAATCCCTCGGGACAAATAGCAATCAGCCCCAGCATTTT; CDR3: CASESLGTNSNQPQHF
V: TRBV19; size: NA; J: TRBJ2-5; D: NA; DNA: TGTGCCAGTAGTATGGGGGGTCTTGCGGGAGAGACCCAGTACTTC; CDR3: CASSMGGLAGETQYF
V: TRBV4-1; size: few; J: TRBJ2-1; D: TRBD2; DNA: TGCGCCAGCAGCCTCGGACTAGCGGGTAACAATGAGCAGTTCTTC; CDR3: CASSLGLAGNNEQFF